These 15 T cell receptor beta chains came from one sample sequenced in a study of blood T cell repertoires in COVID-19. The method was immunoSEQ multiplex PCR; TCRdb's version includes in-frame clones alone and lacks a portion of them. Altogether roughly 190,000 clones are present, 76% being singletons, with the ten largest covering less than 20%. Sequenced: PBMCs or T cells enriched from blood (not recorded which). These receptors originate from a woman in her fifties or sixties with acute COVID-19.

The J gene is TRBJ2-3, the V gene TRBV9; 9 positions agree with TRBD2. The CDR3 is made up of 16 amino acids. The J segment lost 3 bases and the V segment lost 4 bases, leaving 9 bases of the junction unmatched. Germline V gene data show CDR1 as SGDLS and CDR2 as YYNGEE. CDR3 loop: CASSFQAGGKTDTQYF. CDR3 nucleotide sequence: TGTGCCAGCAGCTTCCAAGCGGGGGGAAAGACAGATACGCAGTATTTT.

The rearrangement joins TRBV6-5 to TRBJ1-5; 8 bases line up with TRBD1. V dropped 4 bases and J dropped 6; count of bases not matched to a gene: 5. CDR1 is MNHEY, CDR2 SVGAGI, per germline. The CDR3 has 14 residues. CDR3 DNA sequence: TGTGCCAGCAGTTCCAACAGGGGGGGTCAGCCCCAGCATTTT. It translates to CASSSNRGGQPQHF.

This clone has ten or more counts. The chain links TRBV6-4 to TRBJ2-2, with D maybe TRBD1 (5 bases). The CDR3 loop spans 14 amino acids. With 5 bases removed from V and 1 base from J, the gap between germline ends came to 8 bases. CDR1 is MRHNA and CDR2 is SNTAGT in the germline V gene. The CDR3 DNA reads as TGTGCCAGCAGTCTCGGACAGAACACCGGGGAGCTGTTTTTT. Amino acids: CASSLGQNTGELFF.

The rearrangement uses TRBV7-9 and TRBJ1-4; maybe TRBD1 (6 bases). In germline, CDR1 is SEHNR, CDR2 FQNEAQ (reference sequence). The length of the CDR3 is 15 residues. Trimming removed 5 bases from V and 8 bases from J, with 18 bases in between. In DNA form, the CDR3 reads TGTGCCAGCAGCCTCTACAGCGGGGGCGGAGAAAAACTGTTTTTT. Protein product: CASSLYSGGGEKLFF.

This CDR3 is CASSPSRPAGVNTEAFF. In DNA, the CDR3 is TGTGCCAGCTCACCAAGTCGGCCTGCGGGGGTGAACACTGAAGCTTTCTTT. V and J are TRBV18 and TRBJ1-1; D is possibly TRBD1 (5 bases). This CDR3 has 17 residues. Germline V gene lookup returns CDR1 KGHSH and CDR2 LQKENI. V gave up 2 bases and J gave up 0 bases, with 16 bases separating them. The variable domain in full, with the rest retrieved from reference TRBV18 and TRBJ1-1, is NAGVMQNPRHLVRRRGQEARLRCSPMKGHSHVYWYRQLPEEGLKFMVYLQKENIIDESGMPKERFSAEFPKEGPSILRIQQVVRGDSAAYFCASSPSRPAGVNTEAFFGQGTRLTVV.

The chain joins TRBV28 to TRBJ1-3; 8 bases fit TRBD1. Per germline, CDR1 MDHEN and CDR2 SYDVKM. The CDR3 has 16 amino acids. With V trimmed by 8 bases and J by 2 bases, 11 bases remained unmatched. The chain's CDR3 is CASGPQGARTGNTIYF. DNA for the CDR3: TGTGCCAGCGGTCCTCAGGGGGCCCGAACTGGAAACACCATATATTTT. Looking up the rest from reference TRBV28 and TRBJ1-3 gives the full variable domain: DVKVTQSSRYLVKRTGEKVFLECVQDMDHENMFWYRQDPGLGLRLIYFSYDVKMKEKGDIPEGYSVSREKKERFSLILESASTNQTSMYLCASGPQGARTGNTIYFGEGSWLTVV.

J is TRBJ1-4 and V is TRBV3-1 (or the pseudogene TRBV3-2); D gene unclear. The germline V and J ends were trimmed by 4 bases and 6 bases, with 9 bases remaining between them. The CDR3 length is 13 residues. CDR1 and CDR2 (germline): LGHDT, YNNKEL (reference sequence). The CDR3 nucleotides read TGTGCCAGCAGCCGCTCGGGAGATGAAAAACTGTTTTTT. Encoded protein: CASSRSGDEKLFF.

The rearrangement joins TRBV4-2 to TRBJ1-2; TRBD1 is a possible D gene (5 bases). The length of the CDR3 is 14 residues. V was pared by 0 bases and J by 4 bases, with 9 bases between. Germline values: CDR1 LGHNA, CDR2 YNFKEQ. For the CDR3, the DNA is TGTGCCAGCAGCCAAGAGGGGCAGTCCTATGGCTACACCTTC. It yields the protein CASSQEGQSYGYTF.

V is TRBV29-1 and J is TRBJ1-1, with TRBD1 as a possible D gene (5 bases). The CDR3 extends over 13 amino acids. Germline V gives CDR1 SQVTM, CDR2 ANQGSEA. The ends were cut back, 6 bases at V and 4 bases at J, with 15 bases in the middle. The CDR3 region has the DNA TGCAGCGTCGGCGGGGGAGGAGGCACTGAAGCTTTCTTT. This codes for CSVGGGGGTEAFF.

The J gene is TRBJ1-2, the V gene TRBV6-5; 12 bases line up with TRBD1. Germline values: CDR1 MNHEY, CDR2 SVGAGI. J lost 5 bases, V lost 8 bases, and 6 bases had no gene match. The CDR3 length is 14 residues. The CDR3 loop is CASWGQGAYYGYTF. The CDR3 nucleotides read TGTGCCAGCTGGGGACAGGGGGCGTATTATGGCTACACCTTC.

The gene calls are TRBV5-1 and TRBJ1-1; tentative D call: TRBD1 (5 bases). Germline CDR1 and CDR2: SGHRS and YFSETQ. V was shortened by 2 bases and J by 7 bases, with 15 bases between the two germline ends. The CDR3 loop spans 14 amino acids. For the CDR3, the DNA is TGCGCCAGCAGCTTCGGGACTACAGAGTTTGAAGCTTTCTTT. As protein: CASSFGTTEFEAFF.

The chain combines TRBV7-2 with TRBJ2-7, with 11 bases lining up with TRBD2. This CDR3 is 16 amino acids long. CDR1 and CDR2 from the germline V gene are SGHTA and FQGNSA. J gave up 1 base and V 5 bases, and 7 bases lay outside the gene matches. This CDR3 reads CASSPTTSGGSYEQYV. The CDR3, as DNA: TGTGCCAGCAGCCCCACTACTAGCGGGGGATCCTACGAGCAGTACGTC.

The chain is built from TRBV10-1 and TRBJ2-7; D not certain. Looked up from germline, CDR1 is WNHNN and CDR2 is SYGVQD (reference sequence). The CDR3 runs to 14 residues. V gave up 0 bases and J gave up 2 bases, with 8 bases separating them. The CDR3 nucleotides read TGCGCCAGCAGTGAGTCGGGCGATCCCTACGAGCAGTACGTC. Translated, it gives CASSESGDPYEQYV.

This clone has only one observation. The chain carries TRBV5-6 and TRBJ1-2; 10 positions agree with TRBD1. The CDR3 loop spans 15 amino acids. CDR1 and CDR2 from the germline V gene are SGHDT and YYEEEE. After removal of 4 bases from V and 5 bases from J, the junction contained 8 bases not matched to a gene. The DNA of the CDR3 is TGTGCCAGCAGCCTTTGGGACAGGGGAGGGTATGGCTACACCTTC. Residues: CASSLWDRGGYGYTF. The full variable domain, its missing parts supplied by reference TRBV5-6 and TRBJ1-2, is DAGVTQSPTHLIKTRGQQVTLRCSPKSGHDTVSWYQQALGQGPQFIFQYYEEEERQRGNFPDRFSGHQFPNYSSELNVNALLLGDSALYLCASSLWDRGGYGYTFGSGTRLTVV.

The chain joins TRBV29-1 to TRBJ2-3; TRBD2 agrees at 7 bases. The CDR3 is 14 amino acids. CDR1 and CDR2 from the germline V gene are SQVTM and ANQGSEA. V lost 4 bases, J lost 8 bases, and 12 bases stayed unmatched. The CDR3 DNA reads as TGCAGCGTTGTGGCGGGGGAACGAGGAAGTACGCAGTATTTT. This encodes CSVVAGERGSTQYF.